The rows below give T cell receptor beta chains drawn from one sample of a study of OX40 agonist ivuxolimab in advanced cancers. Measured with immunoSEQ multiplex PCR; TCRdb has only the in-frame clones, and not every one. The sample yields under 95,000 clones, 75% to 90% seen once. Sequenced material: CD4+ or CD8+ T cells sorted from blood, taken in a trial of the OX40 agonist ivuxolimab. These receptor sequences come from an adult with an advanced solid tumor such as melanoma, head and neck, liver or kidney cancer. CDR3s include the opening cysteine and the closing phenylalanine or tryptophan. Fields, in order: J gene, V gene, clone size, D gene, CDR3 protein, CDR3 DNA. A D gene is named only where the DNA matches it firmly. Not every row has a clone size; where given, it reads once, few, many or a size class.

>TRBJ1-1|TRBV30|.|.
CAWSVRWENTEAFF
TGTGCCTGGAGTGTACGGTGGGAAAACACTGAAGCTTTCTTT
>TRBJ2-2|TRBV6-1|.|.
CASSALLNTGELFF
TGTGCCAGCAGTGCCCTACTTAACACCGGGGAGCTGTTTTTT
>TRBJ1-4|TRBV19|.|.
CASTSAGVGTNEKLFF
TGTGCCAGTACCTCAGCGGGGGTTGGGACTAATGAAAAACTGTTTTTT
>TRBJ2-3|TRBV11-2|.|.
CASSNRIRDTQYF
TGTGCCAGCAGCAACCGAATCCGAGATACGCAGTATTTT
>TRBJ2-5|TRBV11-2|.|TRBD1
CASSLGTGGSGETQYF
TGTGCCAGCAGCCTCGGGACAGGGGGCTCGGGGGAGACCCAGTACTTC
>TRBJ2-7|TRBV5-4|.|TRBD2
CASSPSSGGAGEQYF
TGTGCCAGCAGCCCCTCTAGCGGGGGGGCGGGAGAGCAGTACTTC
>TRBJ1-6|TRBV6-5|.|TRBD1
CASRGQGHNSPLHF
TGTGCCAGCCGAGGACAGGGCCATAATTCACCCCTCCACTTT
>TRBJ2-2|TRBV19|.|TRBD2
CASSIGSGSFRDTGELFF
TGTGCCAGTAGTATAGGAAGCGGGAGTTTCCGTGACACCGGGGAGCTGTTTTTT
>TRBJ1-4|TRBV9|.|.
CASSLGGVDEKLFF
TGTGCCAGCAGCCTGGGGGGAGTGGATGAAAAACTGTTTTTT
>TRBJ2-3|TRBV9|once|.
CASSVDHRPDTQYF
TGTGCCAGCAGCGTAGATCATCGCCCAGATACGCAGTATTTT
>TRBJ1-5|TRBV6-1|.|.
CASRGLQGTHQPQHF
TGTGCCAGCAGGGGGTTACAGGGTACCCATCAGCCCCAGCATTTT
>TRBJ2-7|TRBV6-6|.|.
CASSYSPGGDEQYF
TGTGCCAGCAGTTACTCGCCAGGGGGGGACGAGCAGTACTTC
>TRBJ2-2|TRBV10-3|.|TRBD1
CAISTGANTGELFF
TGTGCCATCTCGACAGGGGCGAACACCGGGGAGCTGTTTTTT
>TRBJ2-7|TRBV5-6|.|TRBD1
CASSFGQGLLGEQYF
TGTGCCAGCAGCTTCGGACAGGGACTCTTAGGGGAGCAGTACTTC
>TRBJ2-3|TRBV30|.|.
CAWSRGRDTQYF
TGTGCCTGGAGCCGAGGACGCGATACGCAGTATTTT
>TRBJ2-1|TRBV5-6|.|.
CASSLSHTYNEQFF
TGTGCCAGCAGCTTGAGTCACACCTACAATGAGCAGTTCTTC
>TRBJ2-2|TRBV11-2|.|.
CASSLAINTGELFF
TGTGCCAGCAGCTTAGCCATTAACACCGGGGAGCTGTTTTTT
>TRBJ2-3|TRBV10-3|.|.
CAISSQISTDTQYF
TGTGCCATCAGTTCTCAGATTAGCACAGATACGCAGTATTTT
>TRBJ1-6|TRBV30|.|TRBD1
CAWTTDRGSNSPLHF
TGTGCCTGGACTACGGACAGGGGAAGCAATTCACCCCTCCACTTT
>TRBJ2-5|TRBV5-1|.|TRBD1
CASSPNTAGGQETQYF
TGCGCCAGCAGCCCCAATACGGCAGGGGGACAAGAGACCCAGTACTTC
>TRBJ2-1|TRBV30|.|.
CAWSVRVSYNEQFF
TGTGCCTGGAGTGTCCGGGTCTCCTACAATGAGCAGTTCTTC
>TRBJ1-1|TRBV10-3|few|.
CAISEVSGNTEAFF
TGTGCCATCAGTGAGGTTTCAGGGAACACTGAAGCTTTCTTT
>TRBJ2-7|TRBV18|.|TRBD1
CASSPAVPGQGASEQYF
TGTGCCAGCTCACCTGCGGTACCGGGACAGGGAGCTTCCGAGCAGTACTTC
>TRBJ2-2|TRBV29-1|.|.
CSVAGTANTGELFF
TGCAGCGTTGCTGGGACGGCGAACACCGGGGAGCTGTTTTTT
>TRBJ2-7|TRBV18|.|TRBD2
CASSPGTTGEQYF
TGTGCCAGCTCACCCGGGACTACGGGCGAGCAGTACTTC
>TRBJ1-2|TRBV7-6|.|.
CASAPRTNYGYTF
TGTGCCAGCGCTCCCCGAACTAACTATGGCTACACCTTC
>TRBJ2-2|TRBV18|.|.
CASSPSGMGTGELFF
TGTGCCAGCTCACCGTCAGGGATGGGGACCGGGGAGCTGTTTTTT
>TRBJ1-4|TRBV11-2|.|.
CASSPRQAEKLFF
TGTGCCAGCAGCCCCAGACAGGCGGAAAAACTGTTTTTT
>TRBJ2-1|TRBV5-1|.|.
CASSLMAGNNEQFF
TGCGCCAGCAGCTTGATGGCAGGAAACAATGAGCAGTTCTTC
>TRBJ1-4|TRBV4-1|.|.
CASSPGPGDGEKLFF
TGCGCCAGCAGCCCCGGTCCAGGGGACGGGGAAAAACTGTTTTTT
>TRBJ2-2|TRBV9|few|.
CASSVASTNTGELFF
TGTGCCAGCAGCGTAGCTAGTACGAACACCGGGGAGCTGTTTTTT
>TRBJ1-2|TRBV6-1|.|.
CASSDMSRTF
TGTGCCAGCAGTGATATGTCGCGGACCTTC
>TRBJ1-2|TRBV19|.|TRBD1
CASSGQNYYGYTF
TGTGCCAGCTCGGGACAGAATTACTATGGCTACACCTTC
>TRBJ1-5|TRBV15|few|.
CATSREGDQPQHF
TGTGCCACCAGCAGAGAGGGGGATCAGCCCCAGCATTTT
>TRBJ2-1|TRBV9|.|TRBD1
CASSRGQGGWRALGNEQFF
TGTGCCAGCAGCAGAGGACAGGGAGGCTGGCGGGCTCTGGGGAATGAGCAGTTCTTC
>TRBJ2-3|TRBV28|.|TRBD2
CASSWPGLGYDTQYF
TGTGCCAGCAGCTGGCCGGGACTAGGATACGATACGCAGTATTTT
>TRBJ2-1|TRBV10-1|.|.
CASSEYRSYNEQFF
TGCGCCAGCAGTGAATACCGGAGCTACAATGAGCAGTTCTTC
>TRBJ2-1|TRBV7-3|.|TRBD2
CASSLSGRAHNEQFF
TGTGCCAGCAGCTTGAGCGGGAGGGCCCACAATGAGCAGTTCTTC
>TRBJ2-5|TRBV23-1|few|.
CASSPSPGQETQYF
TGCGCCAGCAGCCCGAGCCCCGGGCAAGAGACCCAGTACTTC
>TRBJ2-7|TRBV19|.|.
CASSIGSGGHYEQYF
TGTGCCAGTAGTATTGGGTCCGGAGGGCACTACGAGCAGTACTTC
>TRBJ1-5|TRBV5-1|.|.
CASSFSGNQPQHF
TGCGCCAGCAGCTTCAGTGGCAATCAGCCCCAGCATTTT
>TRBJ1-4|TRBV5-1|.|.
CASSLVEGGTNEKLFF
TGCGCCAGCAGCTTGGTGGAGGGGGGAACTAATGAAAAACTGTTTTTT
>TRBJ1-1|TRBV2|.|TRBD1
CASSAGGTEAFF
TGTGCCAGCAGTGCAGGGGGCACTGAAGCTTTCTTT
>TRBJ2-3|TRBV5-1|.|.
CASRSGRGSTDTQYF
TGCGCCAGCAGATCCGGAAGGGGTAGCACAGATACGCAGTATTTT
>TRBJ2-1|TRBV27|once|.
CASSLRSVSYNEQFF
TGTGCCAGCAGTTTAAGGTCGGTCTCCTACAATGAGCAGTTCTTC
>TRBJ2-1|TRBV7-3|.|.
CASSLGLGEQFF
TGTGCCAGCAGCTTAGGGTTGGGTGAGCAGTTCTTC
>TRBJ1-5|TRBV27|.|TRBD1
CASRKTGVNQPQHF
TGTGCCAGCAGGAAGACAGGGGTCAATCAGCCCCAGCATTTT
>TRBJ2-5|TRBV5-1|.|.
CASSLGGPETQYF
TGCGCCAGCAGCTTGGGCGGGCCGGAGACCCAGTACTTC
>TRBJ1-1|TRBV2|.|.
CASTGESVEAFF
TGTGCCAGCACTGGAGAGTCGGTTGAAGCTTTCTTT